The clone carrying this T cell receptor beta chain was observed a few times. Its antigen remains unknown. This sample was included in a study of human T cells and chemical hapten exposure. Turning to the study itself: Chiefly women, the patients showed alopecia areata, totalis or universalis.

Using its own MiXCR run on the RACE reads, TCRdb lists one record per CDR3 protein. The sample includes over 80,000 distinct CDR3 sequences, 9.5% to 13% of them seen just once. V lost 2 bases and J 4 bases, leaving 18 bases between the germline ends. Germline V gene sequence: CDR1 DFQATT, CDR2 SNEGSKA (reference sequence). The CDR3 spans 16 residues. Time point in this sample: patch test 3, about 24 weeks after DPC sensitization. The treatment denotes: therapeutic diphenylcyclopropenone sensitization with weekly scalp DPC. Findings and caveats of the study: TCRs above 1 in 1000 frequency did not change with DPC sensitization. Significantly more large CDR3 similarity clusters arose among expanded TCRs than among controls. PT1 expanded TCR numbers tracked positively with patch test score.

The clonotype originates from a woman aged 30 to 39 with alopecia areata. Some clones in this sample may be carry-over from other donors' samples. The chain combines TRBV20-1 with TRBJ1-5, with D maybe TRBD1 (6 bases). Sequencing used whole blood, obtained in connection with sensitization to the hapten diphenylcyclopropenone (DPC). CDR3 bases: TGCAGTGCTAGAATCGGGGGGGCAGGGTTGAATCAGCCCCAGCATTTT. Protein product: CSARIGGAGLNQPQHF.